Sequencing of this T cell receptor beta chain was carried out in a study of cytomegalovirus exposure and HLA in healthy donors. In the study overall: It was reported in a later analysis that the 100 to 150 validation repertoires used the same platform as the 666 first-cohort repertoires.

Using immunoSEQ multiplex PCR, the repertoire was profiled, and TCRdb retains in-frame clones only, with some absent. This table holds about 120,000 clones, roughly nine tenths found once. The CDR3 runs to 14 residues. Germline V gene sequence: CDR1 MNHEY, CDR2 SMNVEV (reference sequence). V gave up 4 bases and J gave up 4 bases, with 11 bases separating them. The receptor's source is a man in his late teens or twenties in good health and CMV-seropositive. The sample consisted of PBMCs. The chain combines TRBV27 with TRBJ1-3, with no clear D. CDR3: CASSSGSRGNTIYF. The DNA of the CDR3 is TGTGCCAGCAGTTCGGGATCAAGGGGAAACACCATATATTTT.